One and the same sample provided the 22 T cell receptor beta chains below, sequenced in a study of blood T cells in healthy people across ages. It was with a sample-barcoded 5' primer and a J-beta primer mix that a second PCR of about 6 to 12 cycles was run. One entry per CDR3 protein, called by TCRdb with MiXCR from the 5' RACE reads. Here the sample spans 800,000 to 950,000 distinct CDR3 sequences, under 40% being singletons. The source material was blood. Receptors were obtained from a man younger than 30 in good health.

In regard to this clonotype: A much larger clone lies a single base off, so this may be a read error. The chain employs TRBV29-1 and TRBJ2-1; D is possibly TRBD1 (5 bases). Germline V lookup: CDR1 SQVTM, CDR2 ANQGSEA. Deletions cut 7 bases from V and 6 bases from J, with 10 bases between. This CDR3 comprises 11 residues. The CDR3 region is CSADSCNEQFF. CDR3 sequence (DNA): TGCAGCGCTGACAGTTGCAATGAGCAGTTCTTC.

This sequence joins TRBV6-5 and TRBJ2-3; TRBD2 is a possible D gene (5 bases). The CDR3 has 14 residues. CDR1 is MNHEY and CDR2 is SVGAGI in the germline V gene. Trimming removed 5 bases from V and 4 bases from J, with 13 bases in between. CDR3 coding DNA: TGTGCCAGCAGTCGTACTCTAGCCGCAGATACGCAGTATTTT. Its protein is CASSRTLAADTQYF.

Here the CDR3 reads CASRQQAPTEAFF. Here the CDR3 DNA reads TGTGCCAGCAGGCAACAGGCCCCCACTGAAGCTTTCTTT. The rearrangement joins TRBV12-3 or TRBV12-4 to TRBJ1-1; tentatively, D is TRBD1 (5 bases). The V end lost 6 bases, the J end lost 4 bases, and 12 bases lay between the germline ends. CDR3 length: 13 residues.

In this sample, this clonotype turned up once. A read error may explain this, as a much larger clone is one base away. V gene TRBV12-3 or TRBV12-4 combines with J gene TRBJ2-5, with D perhaps TRBD1 or TRBD2 (5 bases each). The CDR3 is 15 amino acids. Trimming took off 5 bases at V and 1 base at J, with 14 bases between the two ends. The CDR3 region is CASSPAPGTQETQYF. The CDR3 DNA sequence: TGTGCCAGCAGTCCTGCTCCCGGGACCCAAGAGACCCAGTACTTC.

This clonotype was observed a few times. The V gene is TRBV20-1, the J gene TRBJ1-4; D unclear. This CDR3 has 14 residues. Germline CDR1 reads DFQATT; CDR2 reads SNEGSKA (reference sequence). V lost 2 bases and J lost 4, with 11 bases in between. The CDR3, as DNA: TGCAGTGCTAGACCTCCCCAGTTTAATGAAAAACTGTTTTTT. Translated, it gives CSARPPQFNEKLFF.

V gene TRBV7-9 combines with J gene TRBJ2-3, with D uncertain. V was pared by 6 bases and J by 1 base, with 8 bases between. Germline V gene lookup returns CDR1 SEHNR and CDR2 FQNEAQ (reference sequence). The CDR3 sequence is 13 residues long. CDR3 in amino acids: CASSTYGTDTQYF. In DNA, the CDR3 is TGTGCCAGCAGTACTTACGGCACAGATACGCAGTATTTT.

This clonotype was seen more than once but under ten times. The chain couples TRBV2 to TRBJ2-3; 7 bases align to TRBD1. V shed 4 bases and J 3 bases; nucleotides not matched to a gene: 7. The CDR3 contains 15 residues. Germline lookup yields CDR1 SNHLY and CDR2 FYNNEI. The CDR3 DNA reads as TGTGCCAGCAGTGGACAGGGAACTTTAACAGATACGCAGTATTTT. The encoded protein is CASSGQGTLTDTQYF.

This clonotype was detected many times. The rearrangement joins TRBV12-3 or TRBV12-4 to TRBJ1-4; D may be TRBD1 (5 bases). The CDR3 runs to 15 residues. Trimming took 3 bases from V and 5 from J, leaving 13 bases between them. CDR3 bases: TGTGCCAGCAGTTTGTTGGACACCGAGAATGAAAAACTGTTTTTT. Amino acids: CASSLLDTENEKLFF.

This chain uses TRBV5-1 with TRBJ2-3; D ambiguous. The CDR3 contains 17 residues. CDR1 and CDR2 (germline): SGHRS, YFSETQ. V lost 4 bases to trimming and J lost 2 bases, with 20 bases between them. The CDR3 here is CASSARQEHTDTDTQYF. The CDR3 coding sequence is TGCGCCAGCAGCGCCCGTCAGGAACACACTGACACAGATACGCAGTATTTT.

Here the CDR3 reads CAWSVLGSGYGYTF. CDR3 in DNA: TGTGCCTGGAGTGTACTGGGCTCGGGCTATGGCTACACCTTC. This rearrangement joins TRBV30 to TRBJ1-2; D ambiguous. V lost 0 bases to trimming and J lost 4 bases, with 12 bases between them. Per the germline V gene, CDR1 is GTSNPN and CDR2 is SVGIG (reference sequence). This CDR3 is built from 14 residues. The complete variable domain, with remaining parts taken from reference TRBV30 and TRBJ1-2, reads SQTIHQWPATLVQPVGSPLSLECTVEGTSNPNLYWYRQAAGRGLQLLFYSVGIGQISSEVPQNLSASRPQDRQFILSSKKLLLSDSGFYLCAWSVLGSGYGYTFGSGTRLTVV.

This chain uses TRBV5-1 with TRBJ1-5; tentatively, D is TRBD1 (5 bases). Germline V CDR1 and CDR2: SGHRS, YFSETQ. This CDR3 has 16 residues. V was trimmed by 2 bases and J by 3 bases, leaving 15 bases between them. CDR3 in amino acids: CASSFSPDRFNQPQHF. The CDR3 DNA reads as TGCGCCAGCAGCTTTTCCCCAGACAGATTCAATCAGCCCCAGCATTTT. The full variable domain, completed using reference TRBV5-1 and TRBJ1-5, is KAGVTQTPRYLIKTRGQQVTLSCSPISGHRSVSWYQQTPGQGLQFLFEYFSETQRNKGNFPGRFSGRQFSNSRSEMNVSTLELGDSALYLCASSFSPDRFNQPQHFGDGTRLSIL.

V is TRBV27 and J is TRBJ2-1; D is unresolved. The V end lost 3 bases, the J end lost 4 bases, and 10 bases lay between the germline ends. This CDR3 region has 14 residues. Germline V gene sequence: CDR1 MNHEY, CDR2 SMNVEV (reference sequence). The chain's CDR3 is CASSLELGYNEQFF. Written as DNA, the CDR3 is TGTGCCAGCAGTTTGGAGCTAGGGTACAATGAGCAGTTCTTC.

V usage is TRBV12-3 or TRBV12-4 and J usage is TRBJ2-6; weak D call: TRBD2 (6 bases). Trimming took off 3 bases at V and 3 bases at J, with 9 bases between the two ends. CDR3 length: 15 amino acids. CDR3 sequence (DNA): TGTGCCAGCAGTTTCACCGGGAGTGGGGCCAACGTCCTGACTTTC. Translating gives CASSFTGSGANVLTF.

As concerns this clonotype: It may be a read error: a sequence one base away is much more abundant. The chain has TRBV5-1 and TRBJ2-1; no clear D. Germline assignment: CDR1 SGHRS and CDR2 YFSETQ. V lost 1 base and J lost 10, with 15 bases in between. The CDR3 contains 14 residues. The CDR3 DNA follows: TGCGCCAGCAGCTTGAGGCAGAGCTCCTACGAGCAGTTCTTC. It is translated as CASSLRQSSYEQFF.

This chain uses TRBV7-9 with TRBJ2-4; TRBD1 is a possible D gene (6 bases). The J call may be incorrect, as the DNA end agrees better with TRBJ2-7. The CDR3 spans 16 residues. CDR1 and CDR2 from the germline V gene are SEHNR and FQNEAQ (reference sequence). CDR3 bases: TGTGCCAGCAGCTTGGATGAGACAGGAGATCAGCACGAGCAGTACTTC. Its protein product is CASSLDETGDQHEQYF.

This chain links TRBV27 with TRBJ2-5; D possibly corresponds to TRBD2 (5 bases). V gave up 0 bases and J gave up 4 bases, with 12 bases separating them. The CDR3 runs 15 residues. Germline CDR1 is MNHEY and CDR2 is SMNVEV (reference sequence). DNA for the CDR3: TGTGCCAGCAGTTTATCGAGGGCCGAAGCAGAGACCCAGTACTTC. Its protein is CASSLSRAEAETQYF.

In regard to this clonotype: This could be a read error, since a much larger clone is one nucleotide away. CDR3 protein: CSVGGKETQFF. The CDR3 coding sequence is TGCAGCGTTGGGGGGAAAGAGACCCAGTTCTTC. The chain joins TRBV29-1 to TRBJ2-1, with D perhaps being TRBD1 or TRBD2 (5 bases each). In germline, CDR1 is SQVTM, CDR2 ANQGSEA. CDR3 size: 11 residues. V dropped 4 bases and J dropped 13 bases, with 14 bases sitting between them.

This chain connects TRBV25-1 to TRBJ2-1; no firm D call. Germline V lookup: CDR1 MGHDK, CDR2 SYGVNS. V was pared by 1 base and J by 0 bases, with 7 bases between. The CDR3 consists of 15 residues. The DNA of the CDR3 is TGTGCCAGCAGTGAATCAGGAAACTCCTACAATGAGCAGTTCTTC. Translating gives CASSESGNSYNEQFF. The full variable domain, its missing parts supplied by reference TRBV25-1 and TRBJ2-1, is EADIYQTPRYLVIGTGKKITLECSQTMGHDKMYWYQQDPGMELHLIHYSYGVNSTEKGDLSSESTVSRIRTEHFPLTLESARPSHTSQYLCASSESGNSYNEQFFGPGTRLTVL.

In regard to this clonotype: The conserved final phenylalanine or tryptophan is absent from the CDR3, which likely points to a read error. V gene TRBV15 combines with J gene TRBJ2-5, with D possibly TRBD2 on 7 matching bases. Germline V gene sequence: CDR1 LNHNV, CDR2 YYDKDF (reference sequence). CDR3 length: 16 amino acids. Between the trimmed V and J ends, which lost 3 bases and 11 bases, there was a span of 25 bases. DNA for the CDR3: TGTGCCACCAGCAGGGGCCCACAGGGAGGGCTTGGTGAGCAGTACTCC. It is translated as CATSRGPQGGLGEQYS.

The chain couples TRBV20-1 to TRBJ2-3, with a tentative D call TRBD2 (5 bases). Germline loops: CDR1 DFQATT, CDR2 SNEGSKA (reference sequence). CDR3 size: 15 residues. The CDR3 DNA is TGCAGCGCTGGACGGACTGGTACTAGCACAGATACGCAGTATTTT. This sequence encodes CSAGRTGTSTDTQYF.

The V and J genes are TRBV7-9 and TRBJ1-1, with D hard to call. Trimming cost V 2 bases and J 7 bases, with 17 bases left between them. Germline V gene sequence: CDR1 SEHNR, CDR2 FQNEAQ (reference sequence). This CDR3 spans 15 amino acids. CDR3 in DNA: TGTGCCAGCAGCTTACCGTTGGGTCACCTCAATGAAGCTTTCTTT. Its translation is CASSLPLGHLNEAFF.

The table lists this clonotype with a count of one. A read error may produce the germline difference seen at one junction end. The J gene is TRBJ2-3, the V gene TRBV12-3 or TRBV12-4; TRBD2 aligns across 16 bases. The CDR3 loop spans 19 amino acids. Here the CDR3 reads CASSLEGTSGGALTDAQYF. Written as DNA, the CDR3 is TGTGCCAGCAGTTTAGAAGGGACTAGCGGGGGGGCCCTCACAGATGCGCAGTATTTT.